This T cell receptor (beta chain) is drawn from a study of blood T cells in healthy people across ages. Points from the study as a whole: A roughly linear age-dependent decrease characterized TCR beta diversity per million T cells.

The CDR3 is 13 amino acids. Germline V gene data show CDR1 as SGDLS and CDR2 as YYNGEE. The J segment lost 6 bases and the V segment lost 2 bases, leaving 2 bases of the junction unmatched. A second PCR, run for about 7 to 11 cycles, used a sample-barcoded 5' primer plus a J-beta primer mix. Unique molecular identifiers of 12 random nucleotides labeled each cDNA. MiXCR was run by TCRdb on the 5' RACE reads, yielding one entry per CDR3 protein. The sample lists 1.5 million to 2 million distinct CDR3 sequences, roughly 30% occurring once. This clonotype was recorded many times. The antigen remains undetermined.

What was sequenced was blood. The TCR originated in a woman aged 25-40 years in good health. This rearrangement joins TRBV9 to TRBJ2-1; TRBD2 matches at 7 bases. The CDR3 sequence: CASSVGEGNEQFF. CDR3 DNA sequence: TGTGCCAGCAGCGTGGGGGAGGGCAATGAGCAGTTCTTC. Full variable domain (remainder filled in from reference TRBV9 and TRBJ2-1): DSGVTQTPKHLITATGQRVTLRCSPRSGDLSVYWYQQSLDQGLQFLIQYYNGEERAKGNILERFSAQQFPDLHSELNLSSLELGDSALYFCASSVGEGNEQFFGPGTRLTVL.